This T cell receptor (beta chain) was obtained from a study of T cells after yellow fever vaccination (dated by TCRdb to about 2019). Study-level background: The SMART-Seq v4 Ultra Low Input RNA kit was used to prepare libraries from fractions with low cell numbers. To follow T-cell clones before and after both primary and booster YFV17D yellow fever vaccination, bulk TCR alpha and beta repertoires underwent longitudinal sequencing. Two healthy male donors, one aged 18 to 29 and one aged 30 to 40 years, were included in the cohort. Blood was drawn at multiple timepoints before and after primary and secondary immunization, with bulk PBMC replicates and cell subsets isolated.

The intended sense of this specimen's treatment or condition label: live attenuated yellow fever vaccine strain. At every blood-draw timepoint, two biological replicates of bulk PBMCs were collected. A standard Ficoll-Paque protocol was used to isolate PBMCs from peripheral blood. TriZol was used to extract RNA from bulk PBMCs, from CD4 and CD8 fractions, and from dextramer-positive and dextramer-negative fractions. This clonotype has ten or more counts. It has no known antigen specificity. Base qualities are not at hand, and no much larger clone is one base apart. General study outcomes and caveats: Compared with the primary T-cell response, the secondary T-cell response was faster but weaker, reaching its peak on day 5 rather than on day 15. Because only two donors were included in the study, the extent to which the findings can be generalized is limited. Computational filtering was required because FACS-sorted repertoires could contain abundant contaminating clonotypes from the bulk population. A small fraction of clonotypes appeared in both the CD4 and CD8 compartments, likely as a result of convergent recombination. After the booster, most of the clones that had expanded following primary vaccination were detected again (roughly 96% of CD4 and more than 85% of CD8), which suggests that memory was broadly maintained.

CDR1 is given as SNHLY and CDR2 as FYNNEI, both from the germline V gene. Clipping removes 4 bases from V and 4 bases from J, with 1 as the unmatched junction base count. From its cysteine to its phenylalanine, the CDR3 spans 13 amino acids. Only the CDR3 DNA is retained, 39 bases long and in frame from the first base. The sequencer was an Illumina NovaSeq 6000. TCR cDNA was synthesized by 5'RACE template switching, through which a universal primer site and unique molecular identifiers were introduced. Priming for cDNA synthesis came from both the TCR alpha and TCR beta constant segments. Two PCR steps were used to amplify libraries, with sample barcodes and sequencing adapters being added in the second step. Sequencing of the libraries was done on either Illumina HiSeq 2500 (2x100 bp) or NovaSeq (2x150 bp). The published analysis was carried out like this. Demultiplexing of reads and collapsing into UMI consensus sequences were performed with MIGEC, and V(D)J alignment was carried out with MiXCR. Vaccine-responding clonotypes were defined with edgeR using replicate PBMC samples, requiring FDR below 0.01 and a log2 fold change above 5 up to day 15. CD4 or CD8 identity was assigned to each bulk clonotype according to whether the clonotype was present at higher abundance in the sequenced CD4 repertoire or the sequenced CD8 repertoire. In-frame beta chains were kept once TCRdb had trimmed the public reads at Q25 with fastp and called clones with MiXCR. Each CDR3 protein appears once, grouped with its most common genes and DNA. The V and J calls and clone size come from TCRdb's table, not from the authors' own analysis. A total of hundreds of thousands of distinct CDR3 sequences appear in this sample, roughly a sixth of them only once. About a sixth of the sample belongs to the ten largest clones.

This chain joins TRBV2 to TRBJ1-1; TRBD1 matches 9 bases in the middle. The receptor was derived from a man aged 18 to 29 who received the YFV17D yellow fever vaccine. Sequences were derived from PBMCs, sampled before the yellow fever booster vaccination. The bases are TGTGCCAGCAGTGGGACAGGGGTCACTGAAGCTTTCTTT. Its amino acids are CASSGTGVTEAFF.